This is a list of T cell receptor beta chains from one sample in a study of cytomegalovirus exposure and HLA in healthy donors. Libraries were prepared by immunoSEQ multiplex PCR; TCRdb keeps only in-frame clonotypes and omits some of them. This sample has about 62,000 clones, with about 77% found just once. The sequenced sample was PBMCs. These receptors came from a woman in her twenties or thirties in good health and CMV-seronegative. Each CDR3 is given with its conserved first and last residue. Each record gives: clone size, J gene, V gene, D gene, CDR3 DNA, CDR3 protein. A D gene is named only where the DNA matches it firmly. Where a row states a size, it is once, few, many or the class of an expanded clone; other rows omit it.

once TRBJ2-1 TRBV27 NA TGTGCCAGCAGTTTATATACTGACAATGAGCAGTTCTTC CASSLYTDNEQFF
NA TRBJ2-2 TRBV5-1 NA TGCGCCAGCAGGATGACTAAGGACACCGGGGAGCTGTTTTTT CASRMTKDTGELFF
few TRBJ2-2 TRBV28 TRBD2 TGTGCCAGCAGTCCCCCGCTAGCGGGAGGGACCGGGGAGCTGTTTTTT CASSPPLAGGTGELFF
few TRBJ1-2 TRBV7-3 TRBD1 TGTGCCAGCAGCCCCAACCCGGGACAGATTAGCTATGGCTACACCTTC CASSPNPGQISYGYTF
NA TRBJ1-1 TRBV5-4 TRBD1 TGTGCCAGCAGCTTGTTTTGGACAGGGAGTATGAACACTGAAGCTTTCTTT CASSLFWTGSMNTEAFF
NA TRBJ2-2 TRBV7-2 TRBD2 TGTGCCAGCAGCTTAAATGGGAGGGCGAACACCGGGGAGCTGTTTTTT CASSLNGRANTGELFF
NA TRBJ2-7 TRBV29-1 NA TGCAGCTTTTCGACAGGAGCCTACGAGCAGTACTTC CSFSTGAYEQYF
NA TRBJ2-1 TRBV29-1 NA TGCAGCGTTGAAGATCTAGTCTACAATGAGCAGTTCTTC CSVEDLVYNEQFF
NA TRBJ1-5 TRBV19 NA TGTGCCAGTAGTATAGGAGGCCGGGAGGGTCAGCCCCAGCATTTT CASSIGGREGQPQHF
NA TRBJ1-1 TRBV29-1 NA TGCAGCGTCTCGGTCCGAGGGCGTCTCACTGAAGCTTTCTTT CSVSVRGRLTEAFF
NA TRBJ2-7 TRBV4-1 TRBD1 TGCGCCAGCAGCCAACTGATCAGGGACAGGGGATTTTACGAGCAGTACTTC CASSQLIRDRGFYEQYF
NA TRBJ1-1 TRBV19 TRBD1 TGTGCCAGTAGTATGGACAGGGGGAACACTGAAGCTTTCTTT CASSMDRGNTEAFF
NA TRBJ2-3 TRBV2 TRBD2 TGTGCCAGCAGTTTAGCGGGTAGGGATACGCAGTATTTT CASSLAGRDTQYF
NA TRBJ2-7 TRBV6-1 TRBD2 TGTGCCTCTCACTTAGCGGGAGAGCAGTACGAGCAGTACTTC CASHLAGEQYEQYF
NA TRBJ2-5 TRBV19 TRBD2 TGTGCCAGTAGTACCCTAGCGGGAACAGAGACCCAGTACTTC CASSTLAGTETQYF
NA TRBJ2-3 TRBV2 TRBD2 TGTGCCAGCAGAGGGACTAGCGGGACATATACGCAGTATTTT CASRGTSGTYTQYF
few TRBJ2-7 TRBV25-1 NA TGTGCCAGCAGTGTCTACTACGAGCAGTACTTC CASSVYYEQYF
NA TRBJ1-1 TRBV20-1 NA TGCGCGGGGGGGCCCACTGAAGCTTTCTTT CAGGPTEAFF